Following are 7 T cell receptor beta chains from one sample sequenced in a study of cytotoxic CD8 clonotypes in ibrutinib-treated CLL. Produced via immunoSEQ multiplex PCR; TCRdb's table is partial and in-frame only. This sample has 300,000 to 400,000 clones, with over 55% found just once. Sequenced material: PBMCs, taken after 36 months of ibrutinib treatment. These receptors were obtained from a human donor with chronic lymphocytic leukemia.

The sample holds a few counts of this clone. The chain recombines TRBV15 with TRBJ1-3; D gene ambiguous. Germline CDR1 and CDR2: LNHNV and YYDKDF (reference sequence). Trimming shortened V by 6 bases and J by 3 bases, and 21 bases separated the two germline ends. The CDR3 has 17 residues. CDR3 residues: CATRGPLPGLGGNTIYF. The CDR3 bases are TGTGCCACCAGAGGGCCGCTACCGGGTCTGGGTGGAAACACCATATATTTT.

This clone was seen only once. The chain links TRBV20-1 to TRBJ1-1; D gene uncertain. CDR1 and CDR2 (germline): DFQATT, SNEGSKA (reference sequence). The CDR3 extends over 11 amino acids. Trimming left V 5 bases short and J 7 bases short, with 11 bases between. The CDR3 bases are TGCAGTGCTGTACGGAGCGATGAAGCTTTCTTT. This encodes CSAVRSDEAFF.

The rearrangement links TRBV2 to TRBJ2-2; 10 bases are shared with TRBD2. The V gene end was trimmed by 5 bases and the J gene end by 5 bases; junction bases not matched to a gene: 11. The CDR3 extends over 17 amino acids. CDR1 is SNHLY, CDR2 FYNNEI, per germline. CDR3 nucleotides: TGTGCCAGCAGTCCCCGACTAGCGGGTGCGGGAACCGGGGAGCTGTTTTTT. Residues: CASSPRLAGAGTGELFF.

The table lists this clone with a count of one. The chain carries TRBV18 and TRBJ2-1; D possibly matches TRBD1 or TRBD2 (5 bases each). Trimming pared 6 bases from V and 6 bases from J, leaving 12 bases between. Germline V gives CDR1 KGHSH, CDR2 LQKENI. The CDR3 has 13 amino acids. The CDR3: CASSRDVSNEQFF. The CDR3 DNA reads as TGTGCCAGCTCCCGGGACGTTAGCAATGAGCAGTTCTTC.

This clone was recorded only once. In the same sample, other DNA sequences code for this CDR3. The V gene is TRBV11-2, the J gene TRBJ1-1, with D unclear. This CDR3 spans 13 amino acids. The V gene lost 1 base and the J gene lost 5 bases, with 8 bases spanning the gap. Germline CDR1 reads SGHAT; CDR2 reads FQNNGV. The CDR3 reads CASSLGARTEAFF. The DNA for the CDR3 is TGTGCCAGCAGCTTAGGGGCACGTACTGAAGCTTTCTTT.

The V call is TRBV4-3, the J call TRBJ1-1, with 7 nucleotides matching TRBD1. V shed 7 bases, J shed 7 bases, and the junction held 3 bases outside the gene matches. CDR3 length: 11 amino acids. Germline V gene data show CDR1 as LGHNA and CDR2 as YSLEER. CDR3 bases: TGCGCCAGCAACAGGGGCAGTGAAGCTTTCTTT. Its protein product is CASNRGSEAFF.

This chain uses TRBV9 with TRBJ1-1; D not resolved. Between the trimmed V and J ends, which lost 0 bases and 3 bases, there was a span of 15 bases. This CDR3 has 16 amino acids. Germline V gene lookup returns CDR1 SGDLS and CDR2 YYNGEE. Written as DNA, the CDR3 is TGTGCCAGCAGCGTAGCCCCCATCCGGAGGGACACTGAAGCTTTCTTT. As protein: CASSVAPIRRDTEAFF.